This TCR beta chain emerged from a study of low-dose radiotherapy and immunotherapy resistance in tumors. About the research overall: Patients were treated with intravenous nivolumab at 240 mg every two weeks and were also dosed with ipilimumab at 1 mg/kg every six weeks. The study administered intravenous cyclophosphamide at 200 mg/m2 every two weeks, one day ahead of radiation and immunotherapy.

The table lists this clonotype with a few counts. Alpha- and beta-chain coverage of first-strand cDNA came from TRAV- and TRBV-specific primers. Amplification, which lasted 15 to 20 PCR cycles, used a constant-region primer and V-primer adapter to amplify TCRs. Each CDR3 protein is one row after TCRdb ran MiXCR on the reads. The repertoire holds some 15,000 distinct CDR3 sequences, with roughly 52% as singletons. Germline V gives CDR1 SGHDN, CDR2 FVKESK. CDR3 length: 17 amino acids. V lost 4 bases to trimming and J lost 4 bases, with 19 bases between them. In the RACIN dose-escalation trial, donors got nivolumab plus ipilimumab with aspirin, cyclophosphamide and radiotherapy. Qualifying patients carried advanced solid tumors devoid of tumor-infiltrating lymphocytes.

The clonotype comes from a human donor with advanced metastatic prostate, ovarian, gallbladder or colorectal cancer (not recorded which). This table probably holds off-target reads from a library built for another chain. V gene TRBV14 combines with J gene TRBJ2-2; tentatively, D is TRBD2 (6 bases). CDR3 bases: TGTGCCAGCAGCCGGCCTAAGGCGGGGAGTCGCACCGGGGAGCTGTTTTTT. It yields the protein CASSRPKAGSRTGELFF.